This TCR beta chain emerged from a study of CD8 T cells in Susac syndrome. cDNA came from about 0.46 to 1 ug RNA primed by random hexamers. The authors amplified TCR beta CDR3 across 54 Vbeta and 13 Jbeta using immunoSEQ multiplex PCR. TCRdb reprocessed the immunoSEQ multiplex PCR reads via MiXCR and lists one record per CDR3 protein. The sample holds roughly 220,000 distinct CDR3 sequences, 94% seen once. The TEMRA cells underwent FACS enrichment, while the CD8+ and CD4+ T cells underwent negative isolation. Study-level findings and limits: CD4+ repertoires of Susac syndrome patients lacked detectable clonal expansion. It was acknowledged by the study that relatively few individuals were included in its TCR sequencing and HLA analysis.

CDR3 length: 16 residues. Trimming took 1 base from V and 3 from J; bases not matched to a gene: 6. Per the germline V gene, CDR1 is SGHVS and CDR2 is FQNEAQ. Points on this clonotype: Antigen unknown.

This sequence joins TRBV7-8 and TRBJ1-1; 9 nucleotides align to TRBD1. The sequence came from a human donor with Susac syndrome. Sequencing was carried out using CD4+ T cells from PBMCs. CDR3 sequence: CASSLVPGQGYTEAFF. CDR3 sequence (DNA): TGTGCCAGCAGCTTAGTACCCGGACAGGGGTACACTGAAGCTTTCTTT.